These 22 T cell receptor beta chains originate from one sample sequenced in a study of T-cell memory formation after mild COVID-19. TCRdb analysed the 5' RACE reads with MiXCR anew, one entry per CDR3 protein. The data show approximately 390,000 distinct CDR3 sequences, with roughly 15% seen just once and about 22% held by the top ten. Sample: PBMCs or a T cell subset sorted from them (not recorded which). These receptors all stem from a man in his late teens or twenties who had mild COVID-19 (a few samples of this study predate the infection). Cell type and time point are not known.

The chain joins TRBV20-1 to TRBJ2-7; TRBD1 agrees at 9 bases. With V trimmed by 6 bases and J by 5 bases, 11 bases remained unmatched. The germline V gene encodes CDR1 DFQATT and CDR2 SNEGSKA (reference sequence). The CDR3 totals 14 residues. CDR3 sequence: CSASRGQGLHEQYF. In DNA form, the CDR3 reads TGCAGTGCCTCCCGGGGACAGGGTTTACACGAGCAGTACTTC.

The rearrangement uses TRBV18 and TRBJ2-5; 9 bases agree with TRBD1. The germline CDR1 and CDR2 sequences are KGHSH and LQKENI. The ends lost 4 bases at V and 2 bases at J; junction bases unmatched: 5. The CDR3 is 15 residues long. The chain's CDR3 is CASSRRTGEQETQYF. Written as DNA, the CDR3 is TGTGCCAGCTCACGCCGGACAGGGGAGCAAGAGACCCAGTACTTC.

DNA for the CDR3: TGTGCCAGTTCGCCGGGTCACGAGCAGTACGTC. Residues: CASSPGHEQYV. The V and J genes are TRBV6-1 and TRBJ2-7; D unclear. Germline V gene data show CDR1 as MNHNS and CDR2 as SASEGT. This CDR3 has 11 amino acids. Trimming cost V 9 bases and J 5 bases, with 11 bases left between them.

This clonotype was detected only a few times. This chain links TRBV20-1 with TRBJ1-1, with TRBD1 identical over 7 bases. Germline CDR1 and CDR2: DFQATT and SNEGSKA (reference sequence). The CDR3 is made up of 15 amino acids. J gave up 0 bases and V 6 bases, and 10 bases lay outside the gene matches. CDR3 protein: CSAGRGGQLNTEAFF. In DNA form, the CDR3 reads TGCAGTGCCGGCCGGGGGGGACAGTTGAACACTGAAGCTTTCTTT.

This clonotype occurred a few times. The chain carries TRBV5-5 and TRBJ1-1; TRBD1 might be the D (5 bases). The CDR3 is 11 amino acids. From germline, CDR1 is SGHKS and CDR2 YYEKEE (reference sequence). With 4 bases removed from V and 11 bases from J, the gap between germline ends came to 12 bases. The CDR3 reads CASSGHTEAFF. The DNA for the CDR3 is TGTGCCAGCAGCGGACACACAGAGGCTTTCTTT.

The chain links TRBV5-1 to TRBJ2-1; TRBD1 is a possible D gene (6 bases). V gave up 4 bases and J gave up 3 bases, with 11 bases separating them. The CDR3 is 14 amino acids. Germline assignment: CDR1 SGHRS and CDR2 YFSETQ. CDR3 sequence (DNA): TGCGCCAGCAGCACCCGGACAGTCTACAATGAGCAGTTCTTC. Its protein product is CASSTRTVYNEQFF.

This clonotype was observed a few times. The rearrangement joins TRBV15 to TRBJ2-1; the D call may be TRBD1 or TRBD2 (5 bases each). The germline V gene has CDR1 LNHNV and CDR2 YYDKDF (reference sequence). The V gene lost 11 bases and the J gene lost 8 bases, with 22 bases spanning the gap. There are 14 residues in the CDR3. The CDR3 region has the DNA TGTGCCTCTGCTTTCGGGGCGGTAAGTGATGAGCAGTTCTTC. It translates to CASAFGAVSDEQFF.

Remarks on this clonotype: Its ends do not fully match the called genes, so a read error is possible. The chain joins TRBV10-3 to TRBJ2-2, with 10 bases that match TRBD1. The CDR3 consists of 16 residues. Per germline, CDR1 ENHRY and CDR2 SYGVKD. This chain's CDR3 is CALMTGQGVFTRELFF. In nucleotides, the CDR3 is TGTGCCTTGATGACTGGACAGGGGGTGTTCACCAGGGAGCTGTTTTTT.

Only a few counts were recorded for this clonotype. V and J are TRBV20-1 and TRBJ1-5; 11 bases align to TRBD1. Trimming removed 5 bases from V and 6 bases from J; junction bases left unmatched: 12. There are 16 residues in the CDR3. CDR1 is DFQATT and CDR2 is SNEGSKA in the germline V gene (reference sequence). The CDR3 sequence is CSARFRGQGDAQPQHF. CDR3 sequence (DNA): TGCAGTGCTCGTTTCCGGGGACAGGGGGACGCTCAGCCCCAGCATTTT.

This clonotype was detected only a few times. V gene TRBV24-1 combines with J gene TRBJ2-1; 7 bases align to TRBD1. The CDR3 sequence is 14 residues long. The germline CDR1 and CDR2 sequences are KGHDR and SFDVKD. V was pared by 5 bases and J by 6 bases, with 6 bases of the junction left unmatched. CDR3 loop: CATSARGLVNEQFF. The CDR3, as DNA: TGTGCCACCAGTGCAAGGGGGCTAGTCAATGAGCAGTTCTTC.

This clonotype turned up a few times. The genes are TRBV5-6 and TRBJ2-3, with TRBD2 matching over 14 bases. With V trimmed by 5 bases and J by 5 bases, 7 bases remained unmatched. CDR3 length: 16 residues. Germline values: CDR1 SGHDT, CDR2 YYEEEE. The CDR3 here is CASSPPGLAGVDTQYF. In DNA, the CDR3 is TGTGCCAGCAGTCCTCCGGGACTAGCGGGGGTAGATACGCAGTATTTT.

This clonotype was seen many times. The chain uses TRBV12-3 or TRBV12-4 and TRBJ2-3; 9 bases fit TRBD1. The V and J ends lost 4 bases and 5 bases, in that order; junction bases with no gene match: 7. This CDR3 comprises 15 residues. The CDR3 coding sequence is TGTGCCAGCAGTTCTGAACAGGGGGCGGGAGATACGCAGTATTTT. This translates into CASSSEQGAGDTQYF.

The V gene is TRBV20-1, the J gene TRBJ1-2, with a tentative D call TRBD1 (6 bases). The germline CDR1 and CDR2 sequences are DFQATT and SNEGSKA (reference sequence). Trimming pared 6 bases from V and 3 bases from J, leaving 17 bases between. The CDR3 sequence is 14 residues long. CDR3 DNA sequence: TGCAGTGCCACGTCGTTAGGGGGGGACTATGGCTACACCTTC. As protein: CSATSLGGDYGYTF.

CDR3 residues: CASSVEGGRGTEAFF. For the CDR3, the DNA is TGTGCCAGCAGCGTAGAGGGGGGCAGGGGCACTGAAGCTTTCTTT. The V and J genes are TRBV9 and TRBJ1-1; D possibly corresponds to TRBD1 (6 bases). The CDR3 length is 15 residues. CDR1 is SGDLS, CDR2 YYNGEE, per germline. V was trimmed by 0 bases and J by 4 bases, leaving 13 bases between them.

This clonotype was recorded many times. This chain connects TRBV20-1 to TRBJ1-5; 8 positions agree with TRBD1. The germline V gene has CDR1 DFQATT and CDR2 SNEGSKA (reference sequence). V gave up 0 bases and J gave up 6 bases; unmatched junction bases: 4. This CDR3 has 14 amino acids. CDR3 protein: CSARDRTGRQPQHF. DNA for the CDR3: TGCAGTGCTAGAGATCGGACAGGGCGTCAGCCCCAGCATTTT.

A few counts support this clonotype. The chain couples TRBV10-3 to TRBJ2-1; 8 bases align to TRBD2. The trim removed 10 bases at V and 0 bases at J, leaving 5 bases unmatched. This CDR3 has 14 residues. Germline CDR1 reads ENHRY; CDR2 reads SYGVKD. CDR3 DNA: TGTGCCACCTTTGCGGGGGGCTCCTACAATGAGCAGTTCTTC. Its translation is CATFAGGSYNEQFF.

The chain uses TRBV6-2 or TRBV6-3 and TRBJ2-7; 8 bases line up with TRBD2. The CDR3 sequence is 14 residues long. From germline, CDR1 is MNHEY and CDR2 SVGEGT. J gave up 2 bases and V 4 bases, and 4 bases lay outside the gene matches. The CDR3 loop reads CASSSLAGTYEQYF. The CDR3 DNA is TGTGCCAGCAGTTCCCTAGCGGGTACCTACGAGCAGTACTTC.

This clonotype was seen a handful of times. The gene calls are TRBV25-1 and TRBJ2-7, with D uncertain. CDR3 length equals 13 residues. Germline V gives CDR1 MGHDK, CDR2 SYGVNS. The V end was cut by 2 bases, the J end by 5 bases, with 10 bases between. The DNA of the CDR3 is TGTGCCAGCAGTGAACCCAGGCTGAACGAGCAGTACTTC. This translates into CASSEPRLNEQYF.

The chain employs TRBV7-2 and TRBJ2-5, with TRBD2 as a possible D gene (5 bases). CDR1 and CDR2 (germline): SGHTA, FQGNSA. Trimming pared 8 bases from V and 7 bases from J, leaving 17 bases between. The CDR3 runs to 13 residues. The CDR3 here is CASGRVGRRTQYF. The CDR3 region has the DNA TGTGCCAGCGGGCGGGTAGGCCGGAGGACCCAGTACTTC.

This clonotype was seen at least ten times. V gene TRBV12-3 or TRBV12-4 combines with J gene TRBJ1-5; 9 bases align to TRBD1. This CDR3 region has 13 residues. The V gene end was trimmed by 4 bases and the J gene end by 5 bases; junction bases not matched to a gene: 0. The CDR3 region has the DNA TGTGCCAGCAGTTACAGGGGGCATCAGCCCCAGCATTTT. Protein sequence: CASSYRGHQPQHF.

This clonotype came up a few times. The CDR3 reads CASRYGREQKLFF. The CDR3 nucleotides are TGTGCCAGCAGATACGGCCGGGAACAAAAACTGTTTTTT. This chain uses TRBV28 with TRBJ1-4, with unresolved D. V lost 6 bases, J lost 9 bases, and 14 bases lay in between. The germline gives CDR1 MDHEN, CDR2 SYDVKM. The CDR3 contains 13 residues.

This clonotype was counted between two and nine times. The chain recombines TRBV6-5 with TRBJ2-1; possible D gene TRBD2, 6 bases. Germline V gene data show CDR1 as MNHEY and CDR2 as SVGAGI. With 5 bases removed from V and 6 bases from J, the gap between germline ends came to 14 bases. The CDR3 sequence is 14 residues long. The CDR3 DNA sequence: TGTGCCAGCAGTCCTCGGCGGGGAGCCAATGAGCAGTTCTTC. This gives the protein CASSPRRGANEQFF.